Sequencing of this TCR beta chain was carried out in a study of T cells after yellow fever vaccination. There are a few counts of this clonotype. Notes on the study in general: When the response was secondary, it was weaker but reached its peak faster, day 5 versus 15. A minor fraction of clonotypes spanned both CD4 and CD8 compartments.

The TCR cDNA carried a universal primer site and UMIs from 5'RACE template switching. TCRdb itself ran the 5' RACE reads through MiXCR, one entry per CDR3 protein. The sample includes some 48,000 distinct CDR3 sequences, just under 6.5% of them seen just once. This specimen was PBMCs, either bulk or a sorted T-cell subset (CD4+, CD8+, memory, or dextramer-sorted; not recorded which), taken 45 days after the yellow fever booster vaccination. The source of this sequence is a man aged 25-45 years who received the YFV17D yellow fever vaccine.

The chain's CDR3 is CASSLKGANVLTF. The DNA of the CDR3 is TGTGCCAGCAGCTTGAAGGGGGCCAACGTCCTGACTTTC. This chain uses TRBV5-4 with TRBJ2-6; D gene ambiguous. V was pared by 1 base and J by 4 bases, with 3 bases between. Germline lookup yields CDR1 SGHNT and CDR2 YYREEE (reference sequence). The length of the CDR3 is 13 residues.